What follows are 13 T cell receptor beta chains derived from one specimen sequenced in a study of chronic HIV infection and antiretroviral therapy. Each CDR3 protein is one row after TCRdb ran MiXCR on the 5' RACE reads. Altogether 39,000 or so distinct CDR3 sequences are present, roughly 8.8% being singletons, with the ten largest covering 2.9%. The specimen sequenced was peripheral blood. These receptor sequences come from an adult who had HIV and had not received antiretroviral therapy, or was an uninfected healthy control (not recorded which).

This chain joins TRBV3-1 and TRBJ2-3; D unresolved. V was shortened by 0 bases and J by 7 bases, with 26 bases between the two germline ends. The germline CDR1 and CDR2 sequences are LGHDT and YNNKEL (reference sequence). This CDR3 comprises 19 residues. In nucleotides, the CDR3 is TGTGCCAGCAGCCAAGATAAATCGGCAAGGATACCCAACATGAATACGCAGTATTTT. It encodes CASSQDKSARIPNMNTQYF.

A few counts support this clonotype. The chain uses TRBV15 and TRBJ2-6; D gene ambiguous. The CDR3 runs to 15 residues. Trimming removed 3 bases at V and 0 bases at J, with 6 bases between. Germline assignment: CDR1 LNHNV and CDR2 YYDKDF (reference sequence). CDR3 amino acids: CATSSADSGANVLTF. The CDR3 DNA follows: TGTGCCACCAGCAGCGCAGACTCTGGGGCCAACGTCCTGACTTTC.

The V gene is TRBV20-1, the J gene TRBJ2-7; 10 bases map to TRBD2. CDR3 size: 14 residues. The germline V gene has CDR1 DFQATT and CDR2 SNEGSKA (reference sequence). The V segment lost 1 base and the J segment 3 bases; nucleotides outside the gene matches: 3. This CDR3 is CSARGTSGIYEQYF. The CDR3 region has the DNA TGCAGTGCTAGAGGGACTAGCGGAATCTACGAGCAGTACTTC.

Comment on this clonotype: The junction and the germline gene differ at one end; a read error may be behind it. The V gene is TRBV20-1, the J gene TRBJ2-7; no reliable D call. Germline CDR1 is DFQATT and CDR2 is SNEGSKA (reference sequence). CDR3 length: 13 residues. The CDR3 DNA is TGCGGTGCTGGGGAAGACGGTGCCTACGAGCAGTACTTC. The encoded protein is CGAGEDGAYEQYF.

The gene calls are TRBV28 and TRBJ2-2; D might be TRBD2 (5 bases). Germline-derived CDR1 and CDR2 are MDHEN and SYDVKM. V was trimmed by 2 bases and J by 5 bases, leaving 12 bases between them. The CDR3 consists of 15 residues. The CDR3 coding sequence is TGTGCCAGCAGTTTAAGAGGCGGGCCGACCGGGGAGCTGTTTTTT. Translated: CASSLRGGPTGELFF.

This clonotype was recorded at least ten times. The chain is built from TRBV7-2 and TRBJ2-1; tentative D call: TRBD1 (6 bases). Germline V gene data show CDR1 as SGHTA and CDR2 as FQGNSA. This CDR3 has 15 residues. Trimming pared 7 bases from V and 6 bases from J, leaving 19 bases between. The CDR3 DNA is TGTGCCAGCAACAACCAGGGGCAGGGTCCCAATGAGCAGTTCTTC. Translated: CASNNQGQGPNEQFF.

This clonotype showed up many times. The rearrangement joins TRBV11-2 to TRBJ2-7; D remains ambiguous. V shed 0 bases and J shed 2 bases, with 8 bases lying between them. The CDR3 runs 14 residues. Germline values: CDR1 SGHAT, CDR2 FQNNGV. CDR3 in DNA: TGTGCCAGCAGCTTAGAAAACAGCCCCTACGAGCAGTACTTC. Protein sequence: CASSLENSPYEQYF. The entire variable domain, with the rest obtained from reference TRBV11-2 and TRBJ2-7, is as follows: EAGVAQSPRYKIIEKRQSVAFWCNPISGHATLYWYQQILGQGPKLLIQFQNNGVVDDSQLPKDRFSAERLKGVDSTLKIQPAKLEDSAVYLCASSLENSPYEQYFGPGTRLTVT.

This clonotype was seen only a few times. This chain joins TRBV2 and TRBJ2-2; 9 nucleotides line up with TRBD1. Losses at the gene ends were 6 bases for V and 1 base for J; bases not matched to a gene: 3. In germline, CDR1 is SNHLY, CDR2 FYNNEI. The CDR3 contains 15 residues. Here the CDR3 DNA reads TGTGCCAGCAGAGCGGGACAGGGGAACACCGGGGAGCTGTTTTTT. Encoded protein: CASRAGQGNTGELFF.

The chain combines TRBV28 with TRBJ2-4, with D tentatively TRBD1 (6 bases). CDR1 is MDHEN and CDR2 is SYDVKM in the germline V gene. Deletions cut 5 bases from V and 6 bases from J, with 29 bases between. The CDR3 is 19 residues long. CDR3 sequence: CASSRVYTARSGVRNIQYF. CDR3 coding DNA: TGTGCCAGCAGTCGAGTTTATACCGCACGGTCAGGGGTTCGAAACATTCAGTACTTC.

This clonotype turned up a few times. V usage is TRBV5-1 and J usage is TRBJ2-7, with D perhaps assigned TRBD1 or TRBD2 (5 bases each). This CDR3 is 13 amino acids long. Germline V lookup: CDR1 SGHRS, CDR2 YFSETQ. Trimming removed 9 bases at V and 7 bases at J, with 20 bases between. CDR3 in DNA: TGCGCCACCACGACGGGACCCACTGGGGAGCAGTACTTC. Translated: CATTTGPTGEQYF.

This clonotype appeared many times. The chain combines TRBV5-1 with TRBJ1-2; TRBD1 might be the D (5 bases). Germline V CDR1 and CDR2: SGHRS, YFSETQ. V lost 2 bases, J lost 6 bases, and 11 bases lay in between. The length of the CDR3 is 13 residues. The CDR3 reads CASSLLGADGYTF. CDR3 in DNA: TGCGCCAGCAGCTTATTAGGGGCTGATGGCTACACCTTC.

This clonotype has just a few counts. The CDR3 protein is CSATRPGIPNEQFF. CDR3 nucleotide sequence: TGCAGTGCTACTCGGCCAGGGATCCCCAATGAGCAGTTCTTC. J is TRBJ2-1 and V is TRBV20-1; a possible D gene is TRBD1 (5 bases). The CDR3 loop spans 14 amino acids. The germline V gene has CDR1 DFQATT and CDR2 SNEGSKA (reference sequence). V lost 4 bases and J 6 bases, leaving 16 bases between the germline ends.

The chain joins TRBV2 to TRBJ2-2; 8 positions agree with TRBD2. Trimming at V came to 3 bases and at J to 3 bases, leaving 9 bases not matched to a gene. The CDR3 runs 17 residues. The V gene's germline CDR1 is SNHLY and CDR2 FYNNEI. The chain's CDR3 is CASSDKAGGSDTGELFF. The CDR3 DNA reads as TGTGCCAGCAGTGATAAGGCGGGAGGATCGGACACCGGGGAGCTGTTTTTT.